These 19 T cell receptor beta chains were all obtained from the same sample, sequenced in a study of cytomegalovirus exposure and HLA in healthy donors. It was with 60 Vbeta and 13 Jbeta primers that the PCR ran. The protocol was immunoSEQ multiplex PCR, while the TCRdb copy is restricted to in-frame clones and leaves out a portion. This table has around 140,000 clones, 82% appearing once. Sequenced sample: PBMCs. The origin of the receptors is a young man in good health and CMV-seropositive.

The gene calls are TRBV18 and TRBJ2-7; 8 nucleotides match TRBD1. In germline, CDR1 is KGHSH, CDR2 LQKENI. The ends lost 2 bases at V and 4 bases at J; junction bases unmatched: 7. This CDR3 has 15 amino acids. CDR3 in DNA: TGTGCCAGCTCACCAGGACAGGGCTCAGGGTACGAGCAGTACTTC. Translating gives CASSPGQGSGYEQYF.

CDR3: CASSLRTGSHYEQYF. CDR3 sequence (DNA): TGCGCCAGCAGCTTGCGGACAGGGTCCCACTACGAGCAGTACTTC. The genes are TRBV5-1 and TRBJ2-7, with TRBD1 identical over 8 bases. CDR1 and CDR2 from the germline V gene are SGHRS and YFSETQ. V gave up 1 base and J gave up 3 bases; unmatched junction bases: 6. CDR3 length equals 15 residues.

The CDR3 DNA reads as TGTGCCAGTAGTATAGATGGGGCCGGTAGCAATCAGCCCCAGCATTTT. It specifies CASSIDGAGSNQPQHF. This chain connects TRBV19 to TRBJ1-5; a possible D gene is TRBD1 (5 bases). Looked up from germline, CDR1 is LNHDA and CDR2 is SQIVND (reference sequence). The CDR3 is 16 amino acids. V was shortened by 0 bases and J by 0 bases, with 9 bases between the two germline ends.

This clone was observed a single time. CDR3 coding DNA: TGTGCCAGCAGTTTATCAGCAGGCATCACTGAAGCTTTCTTT. Protein: CASSLSAGITEAFF. The rearrangement links TRBV27 to TRBJ1-1; D is ambiguous. Germline-derived CDR1 and CDR2 are MNHEY and SMNVEV (reference sequence). V lost 0 bases and J lost 4, with 9 bases in between. This CDR3 is built from 14 residues.

The chain joins TRBV25-1 to TRBJ1-3; D uncertain. Germline values: CDR1 MGHDK, CDR2 SYGVNS. Trimming removed 2 bases at V and 4 bases at J, with 9 bases between. The CDR3 runs to 14 residues. The CDR3 DNA follows: TGTGCCAGCAGTGAAGTCGAGCCCGGAAACACCATATATTTT. Its translation: CASSEVEPGNTIYF.

This clone has just one count. The rearrangement links TRBV7-6 to TRBJ2-5; no reliable D call. This CDR3 has 13 residues. CDR1 and CDR2 (germline): SGHVS, FNYEAQ. The V end was cut by 5 bases, the J end by 0 bases, with 7 bases between. This chain's CDR3 is CASSPLYQETQYF. The CDR3 nucleotides read TGTGCCAGCAGCCCCTTGTACCAAGAGACCCAGTACTTC.

As concerns this clone: Germline is not matched at one junction end, which may reflect a read error. The sample carries other DNA sequences with the same CDR3. CDR3 sequence (DNA): TGTGCCAGCAGCCTAGCAGCAGGAATCTATGGCTACACCTTC. It translates to CASSLAAGIYGYTF. The V gene is TRBV7-2, the J gene TRBJ1-2; no reliable D call. Germline V lookup: CDR1 SGHTA, CDR2 FQGNSA. The CDR3 runs to 14 residues.

The chain couples TRBV4-1 to TRBJ1-3, with D tentatively TRBD1 (6 bases). The germline V gene encodes CDR1 MGHRA and CDR2 YSYEKL. The CDR3 has 15 amino acids. Trimming took 4 bases from V and 4 from J, leaving 14 bases between them. CDR3 nucleotides: TGCGCCAGCAGCCCCATGGGGGCCAGAGGAAACACCATATATTTT. It yields the protein CASSPMGARGNTIYF.

The rearrangement uses TRBV6-5 and TRBJ1-1; D gene unclear. CDR1 is MNHEY, CDR2 SVGAGI, per germline. The CDR3 spans 11 residues. The V end lost 5 bases, the J end lost 10 bases, and 11 bases lay between the germline ends. This chain's CDR3 is CASSEVAAAFF. Here the CDR3 DNA reads TGTGCCAGCAGTGAGGTAGCGGCAGCTTTCTTT.

The chain couples TRBV28 to TRBJ1-5; 11 positions match TRBD1. V trimming: 4 bases; J trimming: 7 bases; junction bases outside the gene matches: 6. Germline V gene data show CDR1 as MDHEN and CDR2 as SYDVKM. CDR3 length: 15 residues. The CDR3 here is CASSWTGGRKQPQHF. As DNA, the CDR3 is TGTGCCAGCAGTTGGACAGGGGGCAGGAAGCAGCCCCAGCATTTT. Full variable domain (outside the CDR3, taken from reference TRBV28 and TRBJ1-5): DVKVTQSSRYLVKRTGEKVFLECVQDMDHENMFWYRQDPGLGLRLIYFSYDVKMKEKGDIPEGYSVSREKKERFSLILESASTNQTSMYLCASSWTGGRKQPQHFGDGTRLSIL.

The chain combines TRBV6-1 with TRBJ1-3; D is uncertain. The germline CDR1 and CDR2 sequences are MNHNS and SASEGT. The CDR3 is made up of 14 amino acids. Trimming took off 4 bases at V and 0 bases at J, with 7 bases between the two ends. The CDR3 nucleotides read TGTGCCAGCAGTGTTAACTACTCTGGAAACACCATATATTTT. Translation: CASSVNYSGNTIYF.

The chain joins TRBV29-1 to TRBJ2-7, with 8 bases aligning to TRBD2. This CDR3 comprises 13 residues. Germline trimming cut 8 bases from V and 4 bases from J; bases unmatched to any gene: 10. Per germline, CDR1 SQVTM and CDR2 ANQGSEA. The CDR3 bases are TGCAGCATTACACGGGGGGGGCGTTACGAGCAGTACTTC. Amino acids: CSITRGGRYEQYF.

This chain links TRBV18 with TRBJ1-3, with no clear D. The V end was cut by 6 bases, the J end by 4 bases, with 10 bases between. Looked up from germline, CDR1 is KGHSH and CDR2 is LQKENI. This CDR3 region has 13 residues. DNA of the CDR3: TGTGCCAGCTCCCCCGCCGGGGGAAACACCATATATTTT. Protein sequence: CASSPAGGNTIYF. Full variable domain (remainder filled in from reference TRBV18 and TRBJ1-3): NAGVMQNPRHLVRRRGQEARLRCSPMKGHSHVYWYRQLPEEGLKFMVYLQKENIIDESGMPKERFSAEFPKEGPSILRIQQVVRGDSAAYFCASSPAGGNTIYFGEGSWLTVV.

The chain recombines TRBV7-9 with TRBJ2-7; 13 bases agree with TRBD2. The CDR3 is 16 residues long. J lost 9 bases, V lost 5 bases, and 13 bases had no gene match. Germline V gene lookup returns CDR1 SEHNR and CDR2 FQNEAQ (reference sequence). CDR3 in DNA: TGTGCCAGCAGCCAAAAACTAGCGGGAGGGCCAGGTGGGCAGTACTTC. It translates to CASSQKLAGGPGGQYF.

V gene TRBV29-1 combines with J gene TRBJ2-7; 7 bases align to TRBD1. This CDR3 has 14 amino acids. V was pared by 6 bases and J by 0 bases, with 8 bases of the junction left unmatched. Germline lookup yields CDR1 SQVTM and CDR2 ANQGSEA. This CDR3 reads CSVARQGLSYEQYF. In nucleotides, the CDR3 is TGCAGCGTCGCTCGACAGGGCCTCTCCTACGAGCAGTACTTC.

This chain uses TRBV6-5 with TRBJ2-7; TRBD1 matches 8 bases. Germline trimming cut 0 bases from V and 6 bases from J; bases unmatched to any gene: 7. The germline gives CDR1 MNHEY, CDR2 SVGAGI. CDR3 size: 15 residues. The CDR3 DNA reads as TGTGCCAGCAGTTACTCCCCGGGACAGGTCGGCGAGCAGTACTTC. Amino acids: CASSYSPGQVGEQYF.

This sequence joins TRBV28 and TRBJ2-5, with unresolved D. Trimming shortened V by 5 bases and J by 3 bases, and 4 bases separated the two germline ends. The CDR3 sequence is 11 residues long. In germline, CDR1 is MDHEN, CDR2 SYDVKM. The CDR3 nucleotides are TGTGCCAGCAGTAGCAAAGAGACCCAGTACTTC. Translation: CASSSKETQYF. Full variable domain (rest looked up from reference TRBV28 and TRBJ2-5): DVKVTQSSRYLVKRTGEKVFLECVQDMDHENMFWYRQDPGLGLRLIYFSYDVKMKEKGDIPEGYSVSREKKERFSLILESASTNQTSMYLCASSSKETQYFGPGTRLLVL.

The chain has TRBV28 and TRBJ1-1, with 7 bases lining up with TRBD1. CDR3 length: 15 residues. Germline loops: CDR1 MDHEN, CDR2 SYDVKM. Germline trimming cut 1 base from V and 3 bases from J; bases unmatched to any gene: 5. CDR3 in amino acids: CASSLFGQVYTEAFF. For the CDR3, the DNA is TGTGCCAGCAGTTTATTTGGACAGGTTTACACTGAAGCTTTCTTT.

The rearrangement uses TRBV25-1 and TRBJ2-2; D not certain. Trimming removed 3 bases at V and 3 bases at J, with 5 bases between. CDR1 and CDR2 (germline): MGHDK, SYGVNS. The CDR3 length is 13 residues. CDR3 DNA: TGTGCCAGCAGTGACCGGTACACCGGGGAGCTGTTTTTT. Translation: CASSDRYTGELFF.